This T cell receptor beta chain was identified during a study of regulatory T cells in long-lasting Graves disease. General study points: Patients with persistent disease shared 2,500 or so public clonotypes, outpacing the 966 shared by new patients.

Combining iRepertoire HTBI primers with Arm-PCR of CDR3 regions, the authors built TCR beta libraries. TCRdb fed the multiplex PCR reads into MiXCR, producing one record per CDR3 protein. Here the sample spans some 500,000 distinct CDR3 sequences, about 14% being singletons. A note on this clonotype: Its target is not known.

Specified time point: newly diagnosed GD, antithyroid drugs for less than 3 months. PBMC RNA served as the TCR library source. Trimming at V came to 0 bases and at J to 8 bases, leaving 7 bases not matched to a gene. In germline, CDR1 is MNHEY, CDR2 SVGEGT. The CDR3 extends over 15 amino acids. The same sample was also studied in work on T cells in Graves' hyperthyroidism and ophthalmopathy.

Here the sequenced sample was peripheral blood mononuclear cells (PBMCs), taken at new diagnosis, from a patient treated with antithyroid drugs. This sequence originates from a man aged 25 to 40 with Graves disease. V gene TRBV6-2 or TRBV6-3 combines with J gene TRBJ2-1, with 7 positions matching TRBD2. CDR3 coding DNA: TGTGCCAGCAGTTACTCGGCGGGAGTGGGCGATGAGCAGTTCTTC. This translates into CASSYSAGVGDEQFF.